The clone carrying this TCR beta chain has a handful of counts. The CDR3 spans 13 residues. V was clipped by 6 bases and J by 5 bases, with 13 bases between them. The data are from a study of blood T cell repertoires in COVID-19. In the source study's methods: Amplification with reference gene primers provided the estimates of nucleated cell counts. Here immunoSEQ multiplex PCR was the method, and the copy in TCRdb shows in-frame clones only, minus some. V, J and clone size reflect that table, while D and trimming were determined from the DNA. Here the sample spans some 89,000 clones, about 80% being singletons.

Sequencing was done on a sample of peripheral blood. The TCR originated in a man in his sixties or seventies with acute or convalescent COVID-19. This rearrangement joins TRBV12-3 or TRBV12-4 to TRBJ1-1, with D tentatively TRBD1 (5 bases). The CDR3 spells CASSRGGGTEAFF. The CDR3 DNA sequence: TGTGCCAGCAGCCGGGGGGGAGGTACTGAAGCTTTCTTT.